This TCR beta chain is from a study of shared clonotypes between healthy human individuals. The data were produced by immunoSEQ multiplex PCR, yet TCRdb's version contains in-frame clones alone and is incomplete. The data hold approximately 440,000 clones, with approximately 77% observed a single time. The CDR3 is 15 amino acids. The trim removed 5 bases at V and 7 bases at J, leaving 12 bases unmatched. Germline CDR1 is KGHSH and CDR2 is LQKENI. The V gene is TRBV18, the J gene TRBJ1-1; 8 bases align to TRBD1. The sequenced sample consisted of PBMCs. This clonotype was obtained from a woman in her 40s in good health. Some clones in this sample may be carry-over from other donors' samples. This CDR3 reads CASSTGQGARGEAFF. The CDR3 DNA follows: TGTGCCAGCTCAACAGGCCAGGGGGCGCGGGGTGAAGCTTTCTTT.